The entry that follows covers one T cell receptor beta chain sequence. Its cognate antigen has yet to be identified. There are no base qualities to consult, and no much larger clone falls within one base. Using the deep immunoSEQ assay, multiplex PCR amplified TCR CDR3 regions from genomic DNA. Extracted genomic DNA from each cell subset was distributed evenly across all wells of several immunoSEQ 96-well plates, and each plate was treated as a replicate. For sorted subsets, about 210 ng of genomic DNA, equivalent to roughly 33,000 T cell genomes, went into each replicate PCR. The purified libraries were quantified using a Qubit 3.0 fluorometer, sized with a Bioanalyzer 2100, and then quantified again using the KAPA Library Quantification kit. Every immunoSEQ 96-well plate was sequenced on a dedicated single-read 150-cycle Illumina NextSeq 550 flow cell. As for how the authors treated the data: Because the immunoSEQ output included only junctional sequences and no quality scores, the filtering could not be the same as the filtering used for full-length reads. To assign V/J genes and CDR3, sequences were annotated against IMGT germline references using PyIR, a Python wrapper for IgBLAST v1.9. Any read was removed if the V/J assignment was weak (E-value above 1e-6), the CDR3 was missing, or the read contained stop codons, out-of-frame junctions, or ambiguous translated residues. V3J clonotypes were defined as sequences sharing an identical inferred V gene, J gene, and CDR3 amino acid sequence. To compute the percentage overlap between repertoires, the number of shared unique clonotypes was divided by the size of the smaller repertoire. RTK rarefaction, the Chao1 estimator, and Recon v2.1 estimates of unobserved clonotypes were used to assess repertoire richness. Generation probabilities were computed with OLGA for all TCRbeta clonotypes obtained by the gDNA method from a few donors. TCRdb retrieved this table from immuneACCESS and kept in-frame rearrangements only. Not all clones are present; in checked studies, unresolved V genes account for under half, and no reason is known for the remainder. The DNA was the basis for D and trimming; V, J and clone size are from that table. The sample yields about 1 million clones; 65% to 75% were counted once. Of the sample, about 1.5% falls within the top ten clones.

Donors were healthy HIV-negative adults with no recently reported acute infections or vaccinations. Only Caucasian adults living in Nashville, Tennessee, USA were represented among the donors. CD4+ T cells were enriched by magnetic negative selection; naive cells were then positively selected on CD45RA, and the negative fraction formed the memory subset. After blood collection by leukapheresis, PBMCs were isolated using Ficoll-Histopaque density gradient centrifugation and then cryopreserved in the vapor phase of liquid nitrogen. Analytical flow cytometry was used to check the purity and quantity of every magnetically sorted T cell population. From each sorted fraction, genomic DNA was isolated and quantified by UV absorbance on a Nanodrop 2000c. CDR3 length: 14 amino acids, cysteine to phenylalanine. Of the read, only the CDR3 DNA is kept; its 42 bases are in frame from base 1. Taken from the germline V gene, the CDR1 and CDR2 loops are SGHAT and FQNNGV. At the junction V is shortened by 0 bases and J by 7 bases, with 10 bases in between.

This sample stems from a study of shared clonotypes between healthy human individuals (dated by TCRdb to 2018 to 2020). For the study in its entirety: Three men and a couple of women, aged 18 to 49 years, made up the cohort. To estimate repertoire size and how much clonotypes are shared between individuals, the study performed deep sequencing of blood TCR repertoires from about five healthy adults. Per donor, three plates each were used for CD4 naive and CD4 memory, two for CD8 naive, and one for CD8 memory. Between about 0.8 and 8.9 billion PBMCs per donor were obtained by leukapheresis. To increase sequencing depth and limit assay-specific biases, TCR repertoire library preparation and sequencing were carried out by different laboratories using diverse techniques.

Study-level results and caveats: Higher generation probabilities were observed for clonotypes shared by all four sorted-subset donors than for non-shared clonotypes. When a handful of donors were compared, the shared fraction of clonotypes was about 5.4% for naive CD4, 3.5% to 4% for naive CD8, 2.3% for memory CD4, and 0.4% for memory CD8. Rarefaction of sorted-subset datasets indicated incomplete sequencing despite the large sequencing depth. Sampling was limited to blood, and TCR repertoires in tissue likely differ from TCR repertoires in blood. The small number of donors limited the genetic and exposure-history diversity represented. Pairwise subsampling indicated that sequencing depth was expected to affect the degree of clonotype sharing among donors. Naive subsets generally had larger estimated clonotype richness than memory subsets did.

This clonotype was sampled from a man younger than 35 in good health. The chain employs TRBV11-2 and TRBJ2-1, with no confidently assigned D gene. The sequencing sample was made of memory CD4+ T cells sorted from blood. The intended sense of this specimen's cell subset or site label: CD45RA-negative fraction. The DNA is as follows: TGTGCCAGCAGCTTAGATCCTTATGGGAATGAGCAGTTCTTC. Its coded protein is CASSLDPYGNEQFF.